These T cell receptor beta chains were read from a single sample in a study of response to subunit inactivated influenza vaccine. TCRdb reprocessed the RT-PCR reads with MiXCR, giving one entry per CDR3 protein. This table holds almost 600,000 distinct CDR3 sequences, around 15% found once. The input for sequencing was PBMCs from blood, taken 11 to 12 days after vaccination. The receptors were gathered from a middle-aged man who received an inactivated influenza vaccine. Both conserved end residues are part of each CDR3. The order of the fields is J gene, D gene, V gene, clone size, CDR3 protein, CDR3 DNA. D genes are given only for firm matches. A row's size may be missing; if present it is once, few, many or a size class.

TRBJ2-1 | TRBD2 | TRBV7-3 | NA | CASSQYGTSDEQFF | TGTGCCAGCAGCCAGTACGGGACTAGCGATGAGCAGTTCTTC
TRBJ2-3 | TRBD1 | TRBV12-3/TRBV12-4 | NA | CASSLGAGTGRPDTQYF | TGTGCCAGCAGTTTAGGCGCGGGGACAGGGAGGCCAGATACGCAGTATTTT
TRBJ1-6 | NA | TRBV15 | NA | CATSRAPENNSPLHF | TGTGCCACCAGCAGAGCCCCCGAAAATAATTCACCCCTCCACTTT
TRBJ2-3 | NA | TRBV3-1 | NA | CASSQWTASVDTQYF | TGTGCCAGCAGCCAATGGACAGCAAGCGTAGATACGCAGTATTTT
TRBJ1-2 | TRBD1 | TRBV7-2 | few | CASSEGTGLYYGYTF | TGTGCCAGCAGCGAAGGGACAGGGCTTTACTATGGCTACACCTTC
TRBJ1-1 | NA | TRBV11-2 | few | CASSLQGSTEAFF | TGTGCCAGCAGCTTACAGGGTTCCACTGAAGCTTTCTTT
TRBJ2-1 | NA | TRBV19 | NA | CASRSGGDNEQFF | TGTGCCAGTAGGTCTGGCGGAGACAATGAGCAGTTCTTC
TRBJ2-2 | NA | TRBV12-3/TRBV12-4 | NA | CASSFVTRNTGELFF | TGTGCCAGCAGTTTTGTGACAAGAAACACCGGGGAGCTGTTTTTT
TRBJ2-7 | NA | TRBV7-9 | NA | CASSMAPTYEQYF | TGTGCCAGCAGCATGGCCCCGACCTACGAGCAGTACTTC
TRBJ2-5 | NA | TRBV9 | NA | CASSVSIRKTQYF | TGTGCCAGCAGCGTATCCATACGGAAGACCCAGTACTTC
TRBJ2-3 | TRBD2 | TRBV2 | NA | CASSAAGGTTDTQYF | TGTGCCAGCAGCGCAGCGGGGGGAACCACAGATACGCAGTATTTT
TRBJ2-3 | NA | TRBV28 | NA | CASSPGTRGVDTQYF | TGTGCCAGCAGCCCCGGAACCAGAGGAGTCGATACGCAGTATTTT
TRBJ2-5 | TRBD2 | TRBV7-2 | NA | CASSLGLAGIKTQYF | TGTGCCAGCAGCTTAGGCCTAGCGGGGATAAAGACCCAGTACTTC
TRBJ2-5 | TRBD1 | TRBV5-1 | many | CASSSTGRETQYF | TGCGCCAGCAGCTCGACAGGGCGAGAGACCCAGTACTTC
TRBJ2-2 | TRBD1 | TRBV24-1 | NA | CATSDPRQGDTGELFF | TGTGCCACCAGTGACCCTCGACAGGGGGACACCGGGGAGCTGTTTTTT
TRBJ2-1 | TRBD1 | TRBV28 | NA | CASYPGQGAIRQFF | TGTGCCAGCTATCCGGGACAGGGGGCTATTCGGCAGTTCTTC
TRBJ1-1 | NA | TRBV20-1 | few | CSAREGTPNTEAFF | TGCAGTGCTAGAGAGGGGACACCCAACACTGAAGCTTTCTTT
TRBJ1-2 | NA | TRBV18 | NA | CASSPPADYGYTF | TGTGCCAGCTCACCACCGGCCGATTATGGCTACACCTTC
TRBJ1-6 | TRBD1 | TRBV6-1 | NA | CASTGTGASPLHF | TGTGCCAGCACCGGGACAGGGGCTTCACCCCTCCACTTT
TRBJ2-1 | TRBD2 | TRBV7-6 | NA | CASSLGGGLLYNEQFF | TGTGCCAGCAGCTTAGGGGGGGGACTTCTCTACAATGAGCAGTTCTTC
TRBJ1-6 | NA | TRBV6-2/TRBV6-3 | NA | CASSNPSGSYNSPLHF | TGTGCCAGCAGTAACCCCTCGGGCTCCTATAATTCACCCCTCCACTTT
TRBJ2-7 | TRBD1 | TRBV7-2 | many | CASSLISTGKASEQYF | TGTGCCAGCAGCCTAATCTCGACAGGGAAGGCTAGCGAGCAGTACTTC
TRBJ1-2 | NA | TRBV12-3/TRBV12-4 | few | CASTDSYGYTF | TGTGCCAGCACGGACAGTTACGGCTACACCTTC
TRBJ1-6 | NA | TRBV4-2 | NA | CASSQEWNSPLHF | TGTGCCAGCAGCCAAGAATGGAATTCACCCCTCCACTTT
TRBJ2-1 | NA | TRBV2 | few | CARGSVDRRNEQFF | TGTGCCAGGGGGAGTGTGGACAGAAGGAATGAGCAGTTCTTC
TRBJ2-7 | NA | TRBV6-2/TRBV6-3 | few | CASREGARYRSSYEQYF | TGTGCCAGCAGGGAAGGGGCTCGATACAGGAGCTCCTACGAGCAGTACTTC
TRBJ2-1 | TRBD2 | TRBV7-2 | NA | CASSLGETSSSEFF | TGTGCCAGCAGCTTAGGGGAGACTAGCTCCTCGGAGTTCTTC
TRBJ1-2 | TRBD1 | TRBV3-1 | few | CASSQVLTRTGAIYGYTF | TGTGCCAGCAGCCAAGTTCTTACCCGGACAGGGGCTATTTATGGCTACACCTTC
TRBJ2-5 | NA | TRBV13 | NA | CASSSTTLSGRQETQYF | TGTGCCAGCAGCTCCACAACACTCTCTGGCCGTCAAGAGACCCAGTACTTC
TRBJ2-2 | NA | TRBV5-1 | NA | CASSPRVSNTGELFF | TGCGCCAGCAGCCCCCGGGTCTCTAACACCGGGGAGCTGTTTTTT
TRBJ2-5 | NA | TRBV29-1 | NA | CSVGEVSAPKYF | TGCAGCGTTGGGGAGGTTTCCGCGCCCAAGTACTTC
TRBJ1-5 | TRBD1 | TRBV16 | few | CASSQDRVYQPQHF | TGTGCCAGCAGCCAAGACAGGGTCTATCAGCCCCAGCATTTT
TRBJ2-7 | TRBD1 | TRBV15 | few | CATSRTGELYEQYF | TGTGCCACCAGCAGGACAGGGGAATTGTACGAGCAGTACTTC
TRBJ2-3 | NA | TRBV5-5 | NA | CASSFPWTASTDTQYF | TGTGCCAGCAGTTTCCCCTGGACAGCTAGCACAGATACGCAGTATTTT
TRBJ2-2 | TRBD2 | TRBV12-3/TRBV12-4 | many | CASSPTGRHTGELFF | TGTGCCAGCAGTCCGACCGGGAGGCACACCGGGGAGCTGTTTTTT
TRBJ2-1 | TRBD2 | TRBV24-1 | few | CATSDSLLAGGPREQFF | TGTGCCACCAGTGATTCTTTACTAGCGGGGGGGCCACGAGAGCAGTTCTTC
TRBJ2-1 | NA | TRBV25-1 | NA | CASSLWNEQFF | TGTGCCAGCTCCCTTTGGAATGAGCAGTTCTTC
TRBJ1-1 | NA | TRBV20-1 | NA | CSASPWTGLRGAEAFF | TGCAGTGCTAGTCCCTGGACGGGCCTCCGTGGGGCTGAAGCTTTCTTT
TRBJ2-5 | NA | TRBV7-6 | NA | CASSKGLGTQETQYF | TGTGCCAGCAGCAAAGGCCTTGGGACTCAAGAGACCCAGTACTTC
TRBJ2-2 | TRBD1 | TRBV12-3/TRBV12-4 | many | CASSLQGAIGELFF | TGTGCCAGCAGTTTACAGGGGGCGATCGGGGAGCTGTTTTTT
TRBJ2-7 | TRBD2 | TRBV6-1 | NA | CASSLAGGPYVQYF | TGTGCCAGCAGCCTAGCGGGAGGGCCCTACGTGCAGTACTTC
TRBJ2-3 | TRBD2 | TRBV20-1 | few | CSARDRVAGGYTDTQYF | TGCAGTGCTAGAGATCGCGTGGCGGGGGGGTACACAGATACGCAGTATTTT
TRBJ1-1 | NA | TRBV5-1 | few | CASSLTGPFTEAFF | TGCGCCAGCAGCTTGACCGGGCCATTTACTGAAGCTTTCTTT
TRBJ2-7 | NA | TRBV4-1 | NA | CASSQEIGDSYEQYF | TGCGCCAGCAGCCAAGAGATCGGGGACTCCTACGAGCAGTACTTC
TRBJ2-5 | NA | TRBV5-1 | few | CASGPGASALGETQYF | TGCGCCAGCGGACCCGGTGCTAGCGCTCTAGGGGAGACCCAGTACTTC
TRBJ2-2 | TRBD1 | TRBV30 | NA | CAWSTERTGVFAGELFF | TGTGCCTGGTCGACCGAGCGGACAGGGGTGTTCGCCGGGGAGCTGTTTTTT
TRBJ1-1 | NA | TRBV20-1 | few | CSASERAHNTEAFF | TGCAGTGCTAGCGAGAGGGCCCACAACACTGAAGCTTTCTTT
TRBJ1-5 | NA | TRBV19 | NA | CASSIQTGISNQPQHF | TGTGCCAGTAGTATCCAGACAGGAATTAGCAATCAGCCCCAGCATTTT
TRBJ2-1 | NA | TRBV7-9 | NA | CASSSIGDEQFF | TGTGCCAGCAGCTCCATAGGGGATGAGCAGTTCTTC
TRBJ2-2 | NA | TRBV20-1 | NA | CSAEGTPSTGELFF | TGCAGTGCCGAGGGGACTCCATCCACCGGGGAGCTGTTTTTT
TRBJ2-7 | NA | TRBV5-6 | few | CASSLDSKYEQYF | TGTGCCAGCAGCTTGGACAGTAAATACGAGCAGTACTTC
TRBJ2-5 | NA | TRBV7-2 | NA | CASSLAHGPETQYF | TGTGCCAGCAGCTTAGCGCACGGTCCAGAGACCCAGTACTTC
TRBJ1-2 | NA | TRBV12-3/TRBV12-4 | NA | CASSFRGGYTF | TGTGCCAGCAGTTTCCGGGGCGGCTACACCTTC
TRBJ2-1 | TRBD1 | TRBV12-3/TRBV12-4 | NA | CASRGQGKGEQFF | TGTGCCAGCAGGGGACAGGGAAAAGGTGAGCAGTTCTTC